This T cell receptor beta chain was captured by sequencing in a study of cytomegalovirus exposure and HLA in healthy donors. Study information: A data release that came early held approximately 85 million unique TCRs from HLA-typed donors.

This clone was observed a single time. Its cognate antigen is unknown. The CDR3 contains 15 residues. V gave up 4 bases and J gave up 1 base, with 14 bases separating them. CDR1 SGHNT and CDR2 YYREEE come from the germline V gene (reference sequence). The study ran its PCR with 60 Vbeta and 13 Jbeta primers. The data were produced by immunoSEQ multiplex PCR, yet TCRdb's version contains in-frame clones alone and is incomplete. Of 90,000 to 100,000 clones in the sample, about three quarters were seen once. General study findings and limits: A few chains tied to CMV proved CMV antigen-specific in vitro. The investigators catalogued 150 to 200 TCR beta chains as cytomegalovirus-associated.

The sequenced sample consisted of PBMCs. This chain joins TRBV5-4 and TRBJ1-1; TRBD1 is a possible D gene (6 bases). This TCR was sampled from a man aged 40-49 years in good health and CMV-seronegative. The CDR3 region has the DNA TGTGCCAGCAGCCCCGGGGGGCGGGGGAACACTGAAGCTTTCTTT. Translating gives CASSPGGRGNTEAFF.